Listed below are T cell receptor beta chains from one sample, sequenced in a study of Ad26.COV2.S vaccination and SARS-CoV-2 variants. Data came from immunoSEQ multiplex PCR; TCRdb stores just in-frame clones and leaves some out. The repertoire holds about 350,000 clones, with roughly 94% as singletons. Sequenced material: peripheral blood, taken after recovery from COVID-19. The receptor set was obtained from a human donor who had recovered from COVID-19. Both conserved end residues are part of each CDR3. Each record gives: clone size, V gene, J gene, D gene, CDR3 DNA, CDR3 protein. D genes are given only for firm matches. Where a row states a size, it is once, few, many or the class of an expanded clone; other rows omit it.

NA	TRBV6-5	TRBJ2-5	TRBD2	TGTGCCAGCAGTTCTGCGGGGGGGGCGTTGGAGACCCAGTACTTC	CASSSAGGALETQYF
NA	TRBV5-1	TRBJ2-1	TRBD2	TGCGCCAGCGGGTCTAGCGGGTCTTACAATGAGCAGTTCTTC	CASGSSGSYNEQFF
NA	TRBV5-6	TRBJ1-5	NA	TGTGCCAGCAGCTTCTCAACAGGAACTTATAGCAATCAGCCCCAGCATTTT	CASSFSTGTYSNQPQHF
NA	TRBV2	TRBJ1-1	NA	TGTGCCTCCAGGGGAGGGAGGGACACTGAAGCTTTCTTT	CASRGGRDTEAFF
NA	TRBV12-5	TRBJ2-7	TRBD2	TGTGCTAGTGGTTCCGAAGCGGGGGCCCCCTACGAGCAGTACTTC	CASGSEAGAPYEQYF
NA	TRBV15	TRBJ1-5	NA	TGTGCCACCAGCAGAGGAGGGTCGGGCAATCAGCCCCAGCATTTT	CATSRGGSGNQPQHF
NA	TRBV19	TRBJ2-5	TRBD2	TGTGCCAGTAGTATCCGACTCGGACTAGCGGAGACCCAGTACTTC	CASSIRLGLAETQYF
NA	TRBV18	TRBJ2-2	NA	TGTGCCAGCTCACCCTACGAGCAGGGTCCCGGGGAGCTGTTTTTT	CASSPYEQGPGELFF
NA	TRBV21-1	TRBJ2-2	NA	TGTGCCAGCAGCAACCCTCTCGGTCCGGGGGCTCACACCGGGGAGCTGTTTTTT	CASSNPLGPGAHTGELFF
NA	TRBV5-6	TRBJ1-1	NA	TGTGCCAGCAGCGAGCTCGGGTACGCTGAAGCTTTCTTT	CASSELGYAEAFF
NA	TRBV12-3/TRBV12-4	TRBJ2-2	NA	TGTGCCAGCAGTTTGAAAACCGGGGAGCTGTTTTTT	CASSLKTGELFF
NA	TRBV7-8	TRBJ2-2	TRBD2	TGTGCCAGCAGCACTGGACTAGCGGGGGGCCCTCCCGGGGAGCTGTTTTTT	CASSTGLAGGPPGELFF
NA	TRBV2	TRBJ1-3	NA	TGTGCCAGCAGCCCCGAGAGAGGAAACACCATATATTTT	CASSPERGNTIYF
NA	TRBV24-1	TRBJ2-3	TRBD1	TGTGCCACCAGTGATCCGGGACAGGGGACAGATACGCAGTATTTT	CATSDPGQGTDTQYF
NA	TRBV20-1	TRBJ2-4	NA	TGCAGTGCTAGTCACGGGGGCTTAGCCAAAAACATTCAGTACTTC	CSASHGGLAKNIQYF
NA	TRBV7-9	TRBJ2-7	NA	TGTGCCAGCAGCTCGATAATGAGCTCCTACGAGCAGTACTTC	CASSSIMSSYEQYF
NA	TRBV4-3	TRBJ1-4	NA	TGCGCCAGCAGCCACTTACACGAAAAACTGTTTTTT	CASSHLHEKLFF
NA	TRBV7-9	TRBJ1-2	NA	TGTGCCAGCAGCTTACTGGAACAGGCAAACCATGGCTACACCTTC	CASSLLEQANHGYTF
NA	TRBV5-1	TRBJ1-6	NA	TGCGCCAGCAGCTTGGGGGGTTGGGATTCACCCCTCCACTTT	CASSLGGWDSPLHF
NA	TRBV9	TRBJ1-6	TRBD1	TGTGCCAGCAGCGTTAAACAGGGGGACGCCCTCCACTTT	CASSVKQGDALHF
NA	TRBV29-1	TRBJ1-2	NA	TGCAGCGTATCATCGAGCGGAGGAACGCACGGCTACACCTTC	CSVSSSGGTHGYTF
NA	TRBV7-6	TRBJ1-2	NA	TGTGCCAGCAGCTTAGGACGGACCCTCGACTATGGCTACACCTTC	CASSLGRTLDYGYTF
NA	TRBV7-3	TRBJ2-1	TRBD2	TGTGCCAGCAGCTCCCGGGGAGCGGGGGGCAACAATGAGCAGTTCTTC	CASSSRGAGGNNEQFF
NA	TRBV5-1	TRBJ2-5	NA	TGCGCCAGCAGAACAGTAGAAGAGACCCAGTACTTC	CASRTVEETQYF
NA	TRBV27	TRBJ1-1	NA	TGTGCCAGCAGTAGAGTGGGTTTCGCTGAAGCTTTCTTT	CASSRVGFAEAFF
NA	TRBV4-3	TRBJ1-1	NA	TGCGCCAGCAGCCAAGCGGGACACCTGAACACTGAAGCTTTCTTT	CASSQAGHLNTEAFF
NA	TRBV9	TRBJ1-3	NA	TGTGCCAGCAGCGTAGGAGGGGGATTCTCGAACACCATATATTTT	CASSVGGGFSNTIYF
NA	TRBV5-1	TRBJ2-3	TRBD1	TGCGCCAGCAGCGGCGGACAGGGAAGCCCAGATACGCAGTATTTT	CASSGGQGSPDTQYF
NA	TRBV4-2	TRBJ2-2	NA	TGTGCCAGCAGCCACCCCACCGGGGAGCTGTTTTTT	CASSHPTGELFF
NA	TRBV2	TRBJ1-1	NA	TGTGCCAGCGGGACGGGCATGAACACTGAAGCTTTCTTT	CASGTGMNTEAFF
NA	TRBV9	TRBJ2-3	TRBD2	TGTGCCAGCAGCGCCAGCGGGGTACCGGGGGGGCCTCCAGATACGCAGTATTTT	CASSASGVPGGPPDTQYF
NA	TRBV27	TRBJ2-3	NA	TGTGCCAGCAGTTTTGGCCTCTTCACAGATACGCAGTATTTT	CASSFGLFTDTQYF
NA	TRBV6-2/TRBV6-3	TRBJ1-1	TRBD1	TGTGCCAGCAGTTACAAGGGACAGGGTGTTGGCACTGAAGCTTTCTTT	CASSYKGQGVGTEAFF
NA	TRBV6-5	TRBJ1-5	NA	TGTGCCAGCAGTTACTCGGAGGGGAATCAGCCCCAGCATTTT	CASSYSEGNQPQHF
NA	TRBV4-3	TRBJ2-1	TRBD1	TGCGCCAGCAGCCGGAACCCGGACAGGGCCAGTGTGGGGAATGAGCAGTTCTTC	CASSRNPDRASVGNEQFF
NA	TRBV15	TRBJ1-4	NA	TGTGCCACCAGGATGAGACAGTCTAATGAAAAACTGTTTTTT	CATRMRQSNEKLFF
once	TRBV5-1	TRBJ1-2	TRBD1	TGCGCCAGCAGCTTGAGCGGGACAGGGCTCGGCTACACCTTC	CASSLSGTGLGYTF
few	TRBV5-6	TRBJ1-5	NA	TGTGCCAGCAGCTTTCTCAAGGTTGGAGGGTCGCCCCAGCATTTT	CASSFLKVGGSPQHF
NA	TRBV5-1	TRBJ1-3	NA	TGCGCCAGCAGCTTGGAATCGAGGGGCTCTGGAAACACCATATATTTT	CASSLESRGSGNTIYF
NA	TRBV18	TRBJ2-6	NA	TGTGCCAGCTCACCACAGGGCTCTGGGGCCAACGTCCTGACTTTC	CASSPQGSGANVLTF
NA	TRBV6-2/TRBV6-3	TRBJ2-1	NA	TGTGCCAGCAGTTACTCCGGGACACTTTCCTACAATGAGCAGTTCTTC	CASSYSGTLSYNEQFF
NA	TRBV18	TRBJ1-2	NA	TGTGCCAGCTCCCCAGGAAGAACGGGCTACACCTTC	CASSPGRTGYTF
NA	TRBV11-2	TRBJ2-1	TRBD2	TGTGCCAGCAGCTTAGAGGCGGGGGGGAGGAATGAGCAGTTCTTC	CASSLEAGGRNEQFF
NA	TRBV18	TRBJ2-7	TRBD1	TGTGCCAGCTCACCTCTATTCCCGGGACAGGGGGGTTTCTACGAGCAGTACTTC	CASSPLFPGQGGFYEQYF